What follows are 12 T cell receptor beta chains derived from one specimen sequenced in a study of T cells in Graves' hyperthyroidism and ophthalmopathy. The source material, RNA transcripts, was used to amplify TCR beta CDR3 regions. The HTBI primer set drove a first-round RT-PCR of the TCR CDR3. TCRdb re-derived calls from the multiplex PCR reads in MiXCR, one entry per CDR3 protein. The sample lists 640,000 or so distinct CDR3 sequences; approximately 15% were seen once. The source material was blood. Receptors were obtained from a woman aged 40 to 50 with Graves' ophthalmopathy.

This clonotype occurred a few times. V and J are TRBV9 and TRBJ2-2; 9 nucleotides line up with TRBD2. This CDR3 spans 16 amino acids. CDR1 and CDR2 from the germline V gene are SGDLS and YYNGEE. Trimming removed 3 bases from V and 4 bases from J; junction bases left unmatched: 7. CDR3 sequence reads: CASSARAGGFTGELFF. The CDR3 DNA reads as TGTGCCAGCAGCGCCAGAGCGGGAGGCTTCACCGGGGAGCTGTTTTTT.

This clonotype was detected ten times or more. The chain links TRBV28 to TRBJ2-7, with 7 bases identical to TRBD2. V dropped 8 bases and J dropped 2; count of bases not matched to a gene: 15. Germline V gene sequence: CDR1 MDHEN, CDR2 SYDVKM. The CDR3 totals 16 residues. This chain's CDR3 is CASRSLLSGTPYEQYF. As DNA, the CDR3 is TGTGCCAGCCGGAGTCTTCTCAGCGGGACCCCCTACGAGCAGTACTTC.

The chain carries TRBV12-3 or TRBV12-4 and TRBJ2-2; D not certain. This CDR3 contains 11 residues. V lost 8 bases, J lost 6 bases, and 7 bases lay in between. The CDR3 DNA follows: TGTGCCAGCCGAGACTCCGGGGAGCTGTTTTTT. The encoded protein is CASRDSGELFF.

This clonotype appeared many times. CDR3 sequence (DNA): TGCAGTGCTAGAGATACGACCACCGGGGAGCTGTTTTTT. Translating gives CSARDTTTGELFF. The gene calls are TRBV20-1 and TRBJ2-2; D ambiguous. Germline V gene lookup returns CDR1 DFQATT and CDR2 SNEGSKA (reference sequence). V lost 0 bases and J lost 4, with 6 bases in between. This CDR3 is built from 13 residues.

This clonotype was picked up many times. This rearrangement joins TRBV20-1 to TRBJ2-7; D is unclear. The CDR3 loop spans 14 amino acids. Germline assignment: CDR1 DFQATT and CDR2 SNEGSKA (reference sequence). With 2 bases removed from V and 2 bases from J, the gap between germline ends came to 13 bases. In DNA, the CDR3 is TGCAGTGCTAGAATGTCCGACGCCGCCTACGAGCAGTACTTC. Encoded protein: CSARMSDAAYEQYF.

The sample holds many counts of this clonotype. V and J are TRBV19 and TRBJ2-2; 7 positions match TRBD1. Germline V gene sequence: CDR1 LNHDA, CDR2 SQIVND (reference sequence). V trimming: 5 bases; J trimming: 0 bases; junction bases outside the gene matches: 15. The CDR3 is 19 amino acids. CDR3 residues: CASSLGQPNLGSNTGELFF. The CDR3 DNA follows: TGTGCCAGTAGTTTGGGACAGCCCAATTTAGGTTCGAACACCGGGGAGCTGTTTTTT.

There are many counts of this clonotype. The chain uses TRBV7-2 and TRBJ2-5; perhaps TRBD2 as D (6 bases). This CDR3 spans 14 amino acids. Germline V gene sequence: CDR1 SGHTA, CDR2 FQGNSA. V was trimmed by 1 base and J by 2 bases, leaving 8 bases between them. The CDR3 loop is CASSLGAGQETQYF. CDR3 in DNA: TGTGCCAGCAGCTTAGGAGCGGGTCAAGAGACCCAGTACTTC.

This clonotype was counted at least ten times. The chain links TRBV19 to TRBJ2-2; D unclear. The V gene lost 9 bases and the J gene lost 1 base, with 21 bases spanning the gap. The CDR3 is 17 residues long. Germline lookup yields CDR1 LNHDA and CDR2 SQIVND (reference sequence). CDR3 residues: CARFRPTYTWNTGELFF. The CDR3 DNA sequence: TGTGCCAGATTCCGTCCGACCTACACATGGAACACCGGGGAGCTGTTTTTT. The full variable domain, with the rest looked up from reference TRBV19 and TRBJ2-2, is DGGITQSPKYLFRKEGQNVTLSCEQNLNHDAMYWYRQDPGQGLRLIYYSQIVNDFQKGDIAEGYSVSREKKESFPLTVTSAQKNPTAFYLCARFRPTYTWNTGELFFGEGSRLTVL.

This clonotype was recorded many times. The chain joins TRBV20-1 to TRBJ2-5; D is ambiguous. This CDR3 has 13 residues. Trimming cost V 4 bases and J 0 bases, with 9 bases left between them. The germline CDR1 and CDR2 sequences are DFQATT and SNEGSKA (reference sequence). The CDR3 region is CSAIRTYQETQYF. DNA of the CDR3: TGCAGTGCTATTAGGACGTACCAAGAGACCCAGTACTTC.

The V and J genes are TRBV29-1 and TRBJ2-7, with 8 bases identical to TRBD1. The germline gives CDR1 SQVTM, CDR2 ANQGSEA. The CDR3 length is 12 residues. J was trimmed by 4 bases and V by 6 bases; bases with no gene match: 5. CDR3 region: CSVKDRAYEQYF. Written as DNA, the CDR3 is TGCAGCGTGAAGGACAGGGCATACGAGCAGTACTTC.

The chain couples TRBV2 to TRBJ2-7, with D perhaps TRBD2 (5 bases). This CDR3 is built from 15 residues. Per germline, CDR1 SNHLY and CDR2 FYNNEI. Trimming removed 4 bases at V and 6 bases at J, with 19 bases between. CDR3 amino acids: CASSGGPGRTAEQYF. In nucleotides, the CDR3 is TGTGCCAGCAGTGGGGGTCCCGGACGGACTGCCGAGCAGTACTTC.

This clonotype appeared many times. CDR3 nucleotides: TGTGCCAGCACAGCGACAGACATTACGCAGCAGTACTTC. This encodes CASTATDITQQYF. The chain recombines TRBV28 with TRBJ2-7, with a weak D call TRBD1 (5 bases). Germline loops: CDR1 MDHEN, CDR2 SYDVKM. The length of the CDR3 is 13 residues. Trimming cost V 7 bases and J 8 bases, with 18 bases left between them.